Listed below are T cell receptor beta chains from one sample, sequenced in a study of T cell repertoires in cytomegalovirus infection. MiXCR, run by TCRdb on the reads, gives a single entry per CDR3 protein. This repertoire shows approximately 500,000 distinct CDR3 sequences, less than 30% found once; its top ten account for about 13%. Specimen: PBMCs. These TCRs come from a human donor in good health (CMV status not recorded). Some clones in this sample may be carry-over from other donors' samples. CDR3s include the opening cysteine and the closing phenylalanine or tryptophan. A D gene is named only where the DNA matches it firmly. Only part of the rows carry a size: once, few, many, or a class if the clone is expanded.

>TRBV20-1|NA|15|TRBD2|TRBJ2-3
TGCAGTGCTAGTTTACTAGCGACTAACACAGATACGCAGTATTTT
CSASLLATNTDTQYF
>TRBV27|many|14|NA|TRBJ2-1
TGTGCCAGCAGTTTAGCTACATCCTACAATGAGCAGTTCTTC
CASSLATSYNEQFF
>TRBV18|NA|13|NA|TRBJ1-5
TGTGCCAGCTCCGGGGGAGGGAATCAGCCCCAGCATTTT
CASSGGGNQPQHF
>TRBV27|few|15|NA|TRBJ1-5
TGTGCCAGCAGTTTAGGGTCAGCCCCCCATCAGCCCCAGCATTTT
CASSLGSAPHQPQHF
>TRBV29-1|NA|12|NA|TRBJ1-1
TGCAGCGTCCGCGGGCTGGGCACTGAAGCTTTCTTT
CSVRGLGTEAFF
>TRBV12-3/TRBV12-4|few|14|TRBD2|TRBJ2-1
TGTGCCAGCAAAATAGCGGGAGGGCCCCATGAGCAGTTCTTC
CASKIAGGPHEQFF
>TRBV3-1|NA|14|NA|TRBJ1-1
TGTGCCAGCAGCCAAGAAGGCGGGGGAGGGGCCGCTTTCTTT
CASSQEGGGGAAFF
>TRBV20-1|NA|13|NA|TRBJ1-1
TGCAGTGCTAGAGATATAACAGACACTGAAGCTTTCTTT
CSARDITDTEAFF
>TRBV20-1|few|12|NA|TRBJ1-1
TGCAGTGCTAACAGGGAGGGCACTGAAGCTTTCTTT
CSANREGTEAFF
>TRBV10-2|NA|10|NA|TRBJ1-1
TGCGCCAGTTGGGGGGCTGAAGCTTTCTTT
CASWGAEAFF
>TRBV6-2/TRBV6-3|NA|13|TRBD2|TRBJ2-1
TGTGCCAGCGGGAGGGGACTAGCCTTTGAGCAGTTCTTC
CASGRGLAFEQFF
>TRBV4-3|NA|17|TRBD1|TRBJ1-2
TGCGCCAGCAGCCCCCGGGGACAGGGGCCATCTCTCTACGGCTACACCTTC
CASSPRGQGPSLYGYTF
>TRBV29-1|few|11|NA|TRBJ1-1
TGCAGCGTTGGGGGAGACAGTGGAGCTTTCTTT
CSVGGDSGAFF
>TRBV7-2|many|16|TRBD1|TRBJ1-3
TGTGCCAGCAGCCAGGACAGGCTCTCGGGGGGAAACACCATATATTTT
CASSQDRLSGGNTIYF
>TRBV7-8|many|17|TRBD1|TRBJ1-1
TGTGCCAGCAGCCCACCGGGACAGGGGTATTTCAACACTGAAGCTTTCTTT
CASSPPGQGYFNTEAFF
>TRBV10-2|NA|14|NA|TRBJ1-6
TGCGCCAGCAGTGCGACAGCGGATAATTCACCCCTCCACTTT
CASSATADNSPLHF
>TRBV24-1|NA|12|NA|TRBJ1-5
TGTGCCACAGGCCTTGGAGGGGAGCCCCAGCATTTT
CATGLGGEPQHF
>TRBV7-9|few|16|TRBD2|TRBJ2-7
TGTGCCAGCAGCTTAGCTGCGGGAGAGGGCTGGTACGAGCAGTACTTC
CASSLAAGEGWYEQYF
>TRBV3-1|NA|15|NA|TRBJ2-2
TGTGCCAGCAGCCCGAGGGGGGCGGCCACCGGGGAGCTGTTTTTT
CASSPRGAATGELFF
>TRBV4-2|NA|14|NA|TRBJ2-5
TGTGCCAGCAGCCCCGGGAGAGGGGAAGAGACCCAGTACTTC
CASSPGRGEETQYF
>TRBV2|NA|14|NA|TRBJ1-5
TGTGCCAGCAGTGATGGTAGGGGGATGCAGCCCCAGCATTTT
CASSDGRGMQPQHF
>TRBV7-2|few|14|NA|TRBJ2-4
TGTGCCAGCAGCGCCACGGGGGCCAAAAACATTCAGTACTTC
CASSATGAKNIQYF